Detailed here is one T cell receptor beta chain. This sample was included in a study of blood T cell repertoires in COVID-19. Study at large: Acute-phase and convalescent COVID-19 samples originated in the United States, Italy and Spain. Nucleic acid was either cDNA or gDNA, and it came from T cells, B-cell-depleted T cells, or PBMCs.

The authors' processing: From reference gene primer amplification, estimates of nucleated cell counts were derived. Sequenced by immunoSEQ multiplex PCR; TCRdb stores in-frame clones only, minus some. V and J calls and clone size follow that table, whereas D and trimming were derived from the DNA. The table includes 300,000 to 350,000 clones, around 83% detected once. The CDR3 length is 17 residues. The germline gives CDR1 MNHEY, CDR2 SVGEGT. Losses at the gene ends were 5 bases for V and 5 bases for J; bases not matched to a gene: 11. This clonotype was sampled from a man aged 25-45 years with active or convalescent COVID-19. The genes are TRBV6-2 or TRBV6-3 and TRBJ2-4; 11 bases map to TRBD2. Sequencing input: peripheral blood. The CDR3: CASSDISGRAGENIQYF. The DNA for the CDR3 is TGTGCCAGCAGTGATATTAGCGGGAGGGCAGGTGAAAACATTCAGTACTTC.